This entry lists 22 T cell receptor beta chains sequenced from one sample in a study of blood T cell repertoires in COVID-19. TCRdb's copy holds only in-frame clones and misses some; the assay was immunoSEQ multiplex PCR. Here the sample spans just over 150,000 clones, about 79% being singletons. Material for sequencing was peripheral blood. The receptors here all came from a woman aged 45-60 years with acute or convalescent COVID-19.

This clone was picked up one time. V usage is TRBV19 and J usage is TRBJ1-3; tentative D call: TRBD1 (6 bases). Germline values: CDR1 LNHDA, CDR2 SQIVND (reference sequence). Trimming shortened V by 5 bases and J by 0 bases, and 17 bases separated the two germline ends. The CDR3 has 17 amino acids. The CDR3 is CASSLTGILYSGNTIYF. CDR3 coding DNA: TGTGCCAGTAGTCTGACAGGAATACTTTACTCTGGAAACACCATATATTTT.

This chain joins TRBV4-3 and TRBJ1-4, with a possible D match to TRBD1 (6 bases). Trimming took off 0 bases at V and 7 bases at J, with 21 bases between the two ends. The CDR3 consists of 18 residues. Germline V CDR1 and CDR2: LGHNA, YSLEER. The CDR3 sequence: CASSQDPAIRGYSEKLFF. The CDR3 DNA sequence: TGCGCCAGCAGCCAAGACCCAGCAATCAGGGGATATAGTGAAAAACTGTTTTTT.

This clone appeared a single time. The V call is TRBV19, the J call TRBJ1-1, with 7 bases aligning to TRBD1. Germline V gene lookup returns CDR1 LNHDA and CDR2 SQIVND (reference sequence). V lost 3 bases, J lost 6 bases, and 10 bases stayed unmatched. The CDR3 covers 15 residues. The DNA of the CDR3 is TGTGCCAGTAGTATGTTTCGACAGGGAGTCTCTGAAGCTTTCTTT. Translating gives CASSMFRQGVSEAFF.

This clone was seen only once. The chain combines TRBV4-3 with TRBJ2-7; maybe TRBD2 (5 bases). The CDR3 totals 15 residues. Germline V gene sequence: CDR1 LGHNA, CDR2 YSLEER. V was cut by 3 bases and J by 4 bases, with 16 bases left in between. The CDR3 reads CASSHALRGRYEQYF. The CDR3 DNA sequence: TGCGCCAGCAGCCACGCCCTTCGGGGTCGGTACGAGCAGTACTTC.

The CDR3 spells CASSLQVTDTQYF. CDR3 coding DNA: TGCGCCAGCAGTCTACAGGTGACAGATACGCAGTATTTT. This chain links TRBV10-1 with TRBJ2-3; possibly TRBD1 for D (5 bases). The CDR3 is 13 residues long. In germline, CDR1 is WNHNN, CDR2 SYGVQD (reference sequence). With 5 bases removed from V and 3 bases from J, the gap between germline ends came to 9 bases.

The J gene is TRBJ1-5, the V gene TRBV4-1, with 12 bases matching TRBD1. The ends lost 4 bases at V and 4 bases at J; junction bases unmatched: 8. The CDR3 loop spans 17 amino acids. Per germline, CDR1 MGHRA and CDR2 YSYEKL. CDR3 amino acids: CASSRRDRGRLNQPQHF. CDR3 coding DNA: TGCGCCAGCAGCCGCCGGGACAGGGGGCGATTAAATCAGCCCCAGCATTTT.

This clone was observed a single time. The chain employs TRBV6-2 or TRBV6-3 and TRBJ2-5, with 7 bases lining up with TRBD1. After removal of 5 bases from V and 3 bases from J, the junction contained 12 bases not matched to a gene. In germline, CDR1 is MNHEY, CDR2 SVGEGT. The CDR3 extends over 16 amino acids. The CDR3 reads CASSRTTGLIKETQYF. CDR3 nucleotide sequence: TGTGCCAGCAGTAGAACGACAGGGCTTATTAAAGAGACCCAGTACTTC.

The rearrangement links TRBV7-3 to TRBJ2-1; 7 nucleotides agree with TRBD2. The CDR3 has 17 amino acids. CDR1 and CDR2 from the germline V gene are SGHTA and FQGTGA. V was pared by 5 bases and J by 0 bases, with 10 bases of the junction left unmatched. DNA for the CDR3: TGTGCCAGCAGCCCAAGGGAAGCGGGGAGCTCCTACAATGAGCAGTTCTTC. Protein: CASSPREAGSSYNEQFF.

The rearrangement links TRBV6-2 or TRBV6-3 to TRBJ1-1; D remains ambiguous. Germline V gives CDR1 MNHEY, CDR2 SVGEGT. Trimming removed 4 bases from V and 4 bases from J, with 13 bases in between. The CDR3 spans 14 residues. The chain's CDR3 is CASSWEARGTEAFF. In nucleotides, the CDR3 is TGTGCCAGCAGTTGGGAGGCCCGGGGCACTGAAGCTTTCTTT.

This clone was counted only a few times. The gene calls are TRBV12-5 and TRBJ2-7; 9 nucleotides agree with TRBD1. Trimming took 5 bases from V and 6 from J; bases not matched to a gene: 8. Germline-derived CDR1 and CDR2 are LGHNT and FRNRAP. The CDR3 sequence is 14 residues long. CDR3 sequence: CASGNAQGAAEQYF. The CDR3 coding sequence is TGTGCTAGTGGTAACGCACAGGGGGCTGCCGAGCAGTACTTC. The full variable domain, completed using reference TRBV12-5 and TRBJ2-7, is DARVTQTPRHKVTEMGQEVTMRCQPILGHNTVFWYRQTMMQGLELLAYFRNRAPLDDSGMPKDRFSAEMPDATLATLKIQPSEPRDSAVYFCASGNAQGAAEQYFGPGTRLTVT.

The chain couples TRBV7-3 to TRBJ2-5; 13 bases line up with TRBD2. Germline-derived CDR1 and CDR2 are SGHTA and FQGTGA. Unmatched junction bases numbered 0, after V lost 2 bases and J lost 0 bases. This CDR3 has 16 amino acids. The CDR3 loop is CASSLGTSGNQETQYF. DNA of the CDR3: TGTGCCAGCAGCTTAGGGACTAGCGGGAACCAAGAGACCCAGTACTTC.

The chain carries TRBV18 and TRBJ1-5, with no clear D. Germline CDR1 reads KGHSH; CDR2 reads LQKENI. The CDR3 consists of 15 residues. Trimming took 2 bases from V and 3 from J, leaving 11 bases between them. The CDR3 DNA is TGTGCCAGCTCACCAGCGGAGAATTTCAATCAGCCCCAGCATTTT. It encodes CASSPAENFNQPQHF.

In regard to this clone: This same CDR3 is encoded by further DNA sequences in the sample. The chain has TRBV27 and TRBJ1-2; 9 bases map to TRBD1. The CDR3 is 13 amino acids. The J segment lost 7 bases and the V segment lost 5 bases, leaving 5 bases of the junction unmatched. CDR1 is MNHEY, CDR2 SMNVEV, per germline (reference sequence). This CDR3 reads CASSPSTGGGYTF. The CDR3 bases are TGTGCCAGCAGTCCCTCGACAGGGGGTGGCTACACCTTC.

This clone was counted at least ten times. The gene calls are TRBV29-1 and TRBJ2-7, with TRBD2 as a possible D gene (6 bases). The germline CDR1 and CDR2 sequences are SQVTM and ANQGSEA. The V gene lost 7 bases and the J gene lost 4 bases, with 11 bases spanning the gap. This CDR3 region has 11 residues. CDR3 nucleotide sequence: TGCAGCGCGGCGGAGGGTTACGAGCAGTACTTC. Protein: CSAAEGYEQYF.

The CDR3 region is CASSGLQGLSLHF. The CDR3 DNA reads as TGTGCCAGCAGTGGCCTACAGGGGCTGTCCCTCCACTTT. The genes are TRBV6-4 and TRBJ1-6; 7 bases match TRBD1. V trimming: 4 bases; J trimming: 14 bases; junction bases outside the gene matches: 8. The CDR3 runs to 13 residues. Looked up from germline, CDR1 is MRHNA and CDR2 is SNTAGT.

V usage is TRBV19 and J usage is TRBJ2-4, with 9 bases that match TRBD2. J lost 3 bases, V lost 5 bases, and 11 bases had no gene match. This CDR3 contains 17 residues. Germline values: CDR1 LNHDA, CDR2 SQIVND (reference sequence). The CDR3 DNA follows: TGTGCCAGTAGTCGAATTGCGGGGGGGGATGTCAAAAACATTCAGTACTTC. Residues: CASSRIAGGDVKNIQYF.

This chain's CDR3 is CASSLDAGSYGYTF. The CDR3 nucleotides read TGTGCCAGCAGCTTGGACGCGGGTTCCTATGGCTACACCTTC. The chain carries TRBV5-4 and TRBJ1-2; D not resolved. V lost 0 bases to trimming and J lost 4 bases, with 10 bases between them. The CDR3 extends over 14 amino acids. Germline V gene data show CDR1 as SGHNT and CDR2 as YYREEE (reference sequence).

The chain carries TRBV9 and TRBJ2-7; D uncertain. The CDR3 covers 11 residues. V was pared by 0 bases and J by 5 bases, with 3 bases between. From germline, CDR1 is SGDLS and CDR2 YYNGEE. The chain's CDR3 is CASSVGDEQYF. The CDR3 DNA reads TGTGCCAGCAGCGTAGGAGACGAGCAGTACTTC.

V and J are TRBV7-9 and TRBJ2-7; tentative D call: TRBD2 (6 bases). Trimming shortened V by 1 base and J by 7 bases, and 14 bases separated the two germline ends. This CDR3 has 14 residues. The germline V gene has CDR1 SEHNR and CDR2 FQNEAQ (reference sequence). CDR3 in amino acids: CASSLDGTYQEQYF. The CDR3 DNA reads TGTGCCAGCAGCTTAGATGGGACTTATCAAGAGCAGTACTTC.

In the case of this clone: A junction end diverges from the germline sequence, so it may reflect a read error. The rearrangement links TRBV7-6 to TRBJ2-7, with 11 bases aligning to TRBD2. CDR1 and CDR2 (germline): SGHVS, FNYEAQ. CDR3 size: 12 residues. The CDR3 DNA follows: TGTGCCAGCAGCTCCGCTAGCGGGGGGCCCGTCTTC. It specifies CASSSASGGPVF.

V usage is TRBV10-3 and J usage is TRBJ2-1, with D unresolved. CDR3 length equals 14 residues. Trimming removed 2 bases from V and 0 bases from J, with 5 bases in between. Germline V gene lookup returns CDR1 ENHRY and CDR2 SYGVKD. The DNA for the CDR3 is TGTGCCATCAGTGAGACATCCTCCTACAATGAGCAGTTCTTC. It encodes CAISETSSYNEQFF.

The V gene is TRBV10-3, the J gene TRBJ2-7; 7 bases map to TRBD1. The CDR3 has 15 amino acids. Germline V gene data show CDR1 as ENHRY and CDR2 as SYGVKD. V shed 10 bases and J 0 bases; nucleotides not matched to a gene: 12. The CDR3 protein is CATSTGALYSYEQYF. CDR3 in DNA: TGTGCCACGAGCACAGGGGCCTTATACTCCTACGAGCAGTACTTC.